These 17 T cell receptor beta chains share one sample of origin, sequenced in a study of CD8+CD57+ T cells in acquired aplastic anemia. The template for TCR beta VDJ and CDR3 sequence profiling was genomic DNA. Each CDR3 protein gets one entry after TCRdb re-called the reads with MiXCR. Of 150,000 to 200,000 distinct CDR3 sequences in the sample, about three fifths are singletons; the top ten hold 35% to 55%. The sample taken for sequencing was sorted CD4+, CD8+, or CD8+CD57+ T cells (not recorded which) from PBMCs. Receptors originate from a human donor with severe aplastic anemia or a healthy control (not recorded which).

This clonotype showed up just once. Written as DNA, the CDR3 is TGTGCCAGCAGCTTAGGACGGCATAGTTCACCCCAGCATTTT. It translates to CASSLGRHSSPQHF. V gene TRBV5-5 combines with J gene TRBJ1-5; D not certain. This CDR3 comprises 14 residues. Trimming removed 2 bases from V and 10 bases from J, with 16 bases in between. Germline CDR1 is SGHKS and CDR2 is YYEKEE (reference sequence).

CDR3: CASSPSGAPYETQYF. Written as DNA, the CDR3 is TGTGCCAGCAGCCCATCCGGGGCACCCTACGAGACCCAGTACTTC. The J gene is TRBJ2-5, the V gene TRBV9; D is perhaps TRBD1 or TRBD2 (5 bases each). Germline CDR1 SGDLS, CDR2 YYNGEE. V was shortened by 4 bases and J by 5 bases, with 18 bases between the two germline ends. CDR3 length: 15 residues.

This clonotype was picked up many times. The CDR3 here is CASSLIGLAGAYEQYF. CDR3 sequence (DNA): TGTGCCAGCAGCTTAATCGGTCTAGCGGGGGCCTACGAGCAGTACTTC. The chain couples TRBV11-2 to TRBJ2-7; 10 nucleotides align to TRBD2. There are 16 residues in the CDR3. V shed 2 bases and J 2 bases; nucleotides not matched to a gene: 6. From germline, CDR1 is SGHAT and CDR2 FQNNGV.

This clonotype was found once. V and J are TRBV7-3 and TRBJ1-1; possible D gene TRBD1, 5 bases. Germline CDR1 reads SGHTA; CDR2 reads FQGTGA. CDR3 size: 17 residues. Trimming removed 3 bases from V and 5 bases from J, with 22 bases in between. The CDR3 protein is CASSFSPPGPEGTEAFF. The CDR3 nucleotides are TGTGCCAGCAGCTTTAGTCCTCCGGGCCCCGAGGGGACTGAAGCTTTCTTT. The complete variable domain, with remaining parts taken from reference TRBV7-3 and TRBJ1-1, reads GAGVSQTPSNKVTEKGKYVELRCDPISGHTALYWYRQSLGQGPEFLIYFQGTGAADDSGLPNDRFFAVRPEGSVSTLKIQRTERGDSAVYLCASSFSPPGPEGTEAFFGQGTRLTVV.

This chain connects TRBV4-3 to TRBJ2-5; TRBD1 or TRBD2 may be the D gene (5 bases each). V was clipped by 4 bases and J by 5 bases, with 17 bases between them. This CDR3 spans 15 amino acids. In germline, CDR1 is LGHNA, CDR2 YSLEER. The chain's CDR3 is CASSLGVGERETQYF. CDR3 nucleotides: TGCGCCAGCAGCCTCGGTGTGGGGGAGAGGGAGACCCAGTACTTC.

J is TRBJ2-3 and V is TRBV25-1, with 9 bases lining up with TRBD1. The junction had 1 base not matched to a gene; V was cut back by 5 bases and J by 1 base. Per the germline V gene, CDR1 is MGHDK and CDR2 is SYGVNS. The CDR3 spans 14 residues. As DNA, the CDR3 is TGTGCCAGCAGTCGACAGGGGGGCACAGATACGCAGTATTTT. Encoded protein: CASSRQGGTDTQYF.

This clonotype came up many times. The chain combines TRBV7-6 with TRBJ1-1, with D unclear. V lost 4 bases, J lost 3 bases, and 15 bases lay in between. The CDR3 length is 15 residues. From germline, CDR1 is SGHVS and CDR2 FNYEAQ. This CDR3 reads CASSYQAGGDTEAFF. The CDR3 nucleotides read TGTGCCAGCAGCTACCAGGCTGGTGGGGACACTGAAGCTTTCTTT. Variable domain in full (rest from reference TRBV7-6 and TRBJ1-1): GAGVSQSPRYKVTKRGQDVALRCDPISGHVSLYWYRQALGQGPEFLTYFNYEAQQDKSGLPNDRFSAERPEGSISTLTIQRTEQRDSAMYRCASSYQAGGDTEAFFGQGTRLTVV.

This clonotype has at least ten counts. The gene calls are TRBV20-1 and TRBJ1-1, with TRBD1 identical over 7 bases. Germline V gene lookup returns CDR1 DFQATT and CDR2 SNEGSKA (reference sequence). Trimming at V came to 6 bases and at J to 2 bases, leaving 18 bases not matched to a gene. The CDR3 extends over 17 amino acids. The CDR3 is CSAPDRERLGSNTEAFF. The CDR3 DNA sequence: TGCAGTGCCCCCGACAGGGAGCGGTTGGGGTCAAACACTGAAGCTTTCTTT.

This clonotype was seen ten or more times. The J gene is TRBJ2-5, the V gene TRBV15; 11 bases are shared with TRBD1. The CDR3 extends over 20 amino acids. V shed 3 bases, J shed 2 bases, and the junction held 17 bases outside the gene matches. Germline CDR1 and CDR2: LNHNV and YYDKDF (reference sequence). The CDR3 sequence is CATSSPIDPGQGGIQETQYF. The CDR3 DNA reads TGTGCCACCAGCAGCCCTATAGACCCGGGACAGGGGGGAATTCAAGAGACCCAGTACTTC.

Regarding this clonotype: A read error may produce the germline difference seen at one junction end. As DNA, the CDR3 is TGTGCCAGCAGTTACTCGAACCAGCTTAATGAAAAACTGTTTTTT. This translates into CASSYSNQLNEKLFF. The V and J genes are TRBV6-4 and TRBJ1-4, with D unresolved. Germline assignment: CDR1 MRHNA and CDR2 SNTAGT. The CDR3 has 15 residues.

This chain uses TRBV7-6 with TRBJ1-1; D gene uncertain. This CDR3 region has 14 residues. Between the trimmed V and J ends, which lost 4 bases and 6 bases, there was a span of 15 bases. CDR1 is SGHVS and CDR2 is FNYEAQ in the germline V gene. For the CDR3, the DNA is TGTGCCAGCAGCTCGAGCCCAGGCGGGGCTGAAGCTTTCTTT. Encoded protein: CASSSSPGGAEAFF.

J is TRBJ2-2 and V is TRBV10-3, with D tentatively TRBD1 (5 bases). V lost 6 bases to trimming and J lost 1 base, with 9 bases between them. Germline CDR1 reads ENHRY; CDR2 reads SYGVKD. The CDR3 is 14 amino acids. The DNA of the CDR3 is TGTGCCATCAGCTACGACAGGAACACCGGGGAGCTGTTTTTT. Translated, it gives CAISYDRNTGELFF.

The CDR3 reads CASSFSPGVGFTEAFF. The CDR3, as DNA: TGTGCCAGCAGCTTTTCTCCCGGGGTAGGTTTCACTGAAGCTTTCTTT. The genes are TRBV7-3 and TRBJ1-1, with no clear D. Germline values: CDR1 SGHTA, CDR2 FQGTGA. V lost 3 bases and J lost 4, with 18 bases in between. CDR3 length: 16 residues.

The CDR3 region is CASSVDEGADTEAFF. The CDR3 coding sequence is TGTGCCAGCAGCGTAGATGAGGGGGCAGACACTGAAGCTTTCTTT. The V and J genes are TRBV9 and TRBJ1-1; 7 positions match TRBD1. Per the germline V gene, CDR1 is SGDLS and CDR2 is YYNGEE. The length of the CDR3 is 15 residues. V dropped 0 bases and J dropped 3; count of bases not matched to a gene: 5.

The sample holds many counts of this clonotype. The V call is TRBV7-2, the J call TRBJ1-1, with D unresolved. Germline V gene lookup returns CDR1 SGHTA and CDR2 FQGNSA. V gave up 1 base and J gave up 3 bases, with 9 bases separating them. CDR3 length: 14 amino acids. The CDR3 region is CASSLDTDDTEAFF. For the CDR3, the DNA is TGTGCCAGCAGCTTAGATACAGACGACACTGAAGCTTTCTTT. Looking up the rest from reference TRBV7-2 and TRBJ1-1 gives the full variable domain: GAGVSQSPSNKVTEKGKDVELRCDPISGHTALYWYRQSLGQGLEFLIYFQGNSAPDKSGLPSDRFSAERTGGSVSTLTIQRTQQEDSAVYLCASSLDTDDTEAFFGQGTRLTVV.

The genes are TRBV15 and TRBJ1-4; D unclear. CDR3 size: 13 residues. V lost 3 bases and J lost 4, with 6 bases in between. CDR1 is LNHNV, CDR2 YYDKDF, per germline (reference sequence). Written as DNA, the CDR3 is TGTGCCACCAGCAGGGGTGTTAATGAAAAACTGTTTTTT. Translated: CATSRGVNEKLFF.

This rearrangement joins TRBV20-1 to TRBJ1-1, with TRBD1 identical over 9 bases. V trimming: 1 base; J trimming: 4 bases; junction bases outside the gene matches: 1. The CDR3 contains 13 residues. Looked up from germline, CDR1 is DFQATT and CDR2 is SNEGSKA (reference sequence). The CDR3: CSARVTGGTEAFF. CDR3 DNA sequence: TGCAGTGCTAGAGTGACAGGGGGCACTGAAGCTTTCTTT.